The source of this TCR beta chain is a study of cytomegalovirus exposure and HLA in healthy donors. 60 Vbeta and 13 Jbeta primers were used in PCR. Sequencing used immunoSEQ multiplex PCR; TCRdb keeps in-frame clones, though not all of them. The sample contains about 130,000 clones, about four fifths of which appear only once. From germline, CDR1 is LGHNA and CDR2 YSLEER. Between the trimmed V and J ends, which lost 2 bases and 4 bases, there was a span of 10 bases. The CDR3 contains 14 residues. This chain uses TRBV4-3 with TRBJ2-3, with D possibly being TRBD1 (5 bases). The source of this sequence is a man aged 25-45 years in good health and CMV-seronegative. Source material: PBMCs. DNA for the CDR3: TGCGCCAGCAGCCAATTGGTGGGGCCAGATACGCAGTATTTT. Its translation is CASSQLVGPDTQYF.